This T cell receptor (beta chain) was captured in a study of cytomegalovirus exposure and HLA in healthy donors. On this clone itself: Its specificity is unknown.

General study findings and limits: Many donors shared some public TCRs, even though most TCR sequences were rare. Within the approximately 110 validation repertoires, first-cohort TCR clusters tended to co-occur, according to a later analysis.

The method was immunoSEQ multiplex PCR; TCRdb's version includes in-frame clones alone and lacks a portion of them. The table lists 65,000 to 75,000 clones, over 90% of them singletons. Losses at the gene ends were 3 bases for V and 5 bases for J; bases not matched to a gene: 17. The CDR3 is 19 amino acids. The germline gives CDR1 SGHRS, CDR2 YFSETQ. The clonotype comes from a woman aged 18 to 35 in good health and CMV-seropositive. This chain uses TRBV5-1 with TRBJ2-1; 10 bases line up with TRBD2. Sequencing was performed on PBMCs. The CDR3 reads CASSSRPSGSFSDNNEQFF. DNA of the CDR3: TGCGCCAGCAGCTCCCGACCTAGCGGGAGTTTTTCGGACAACAATGAGCAGTTCTTC.